This TCR beta chain was observed in a study of shared clonotypes between healthy human individuals. Points on this clone: Its cognate antigen is unknown.

V dropped 0 bases and J dropped 2; count of bases not matched to a gene: 1. Looked up from germline, CDR1 is SGHVS and CDR2 is FNYEAQ. The CDR3 has 14 residues. The study drew its donors from healthy HIV-negative adults without recent acute infections or vaccinations. General study points: Rarefaction analysis demonstrated incomplete sorted-subset sequencing notwithstanding large depth.

Genomic DNA of every subset was divided equally among multiple immunoSEQ plates. The table came from immunoSEQ multiplex PCR; TCRdb's copy has only in-frame clones and leaves some out. The repertoire has some 700,000 clones, less than 95% of them found once; the top ten carry 30% to 40%. The source of this sequence is a young man in good health. Some clones in this sample may be carry-over from other donors' samples. The sequenced material came from memory CD8+ T cells from PBMCs. Subset meaning: CD45RO+ cells pooled with CCR7-negative TemRA cells. This sequence joins TRBV7-6 and TRBJ2-7; 7 bases fit TRBD1. CDR3 nucleotide sequence: TGTGCCAGCAGCTTAGCACAGGGGCCCTACGAGCAGTACTTC. Amino acid sequence: CASSLAQGPYEQYF.